This note documents a single TCR beta chain sequence. Germline values: CDR1 SGHTS, CDR2 YDEGEE. This CDR3 has 16 amino acids. V was pared by 4 bases and J by 3 bases, with 5 bases of the junction left unmatched. Per the original methods: Reference gene primer amplification yielded estimated nucleated cell counts. Libraries were prepared by immunoSEQ multiplex PCR; TCRdb keeps only in-frame clonotypes and omits some of them. The V and J calls and clone size come from that table; D and trimming were worked out from the DNA. The sample lists approximately 200,000 clones; roughly 84% were seen once. The sample originates from a study of blood T cell repertoires in COVID-19. Study-level information: The samples span acute and convalescent COVID-19 from the United States, Italy and Spain. PBMCs, B-cell-depleted T cells, or T cells were the source of the cDNA or gDNA that made up the material.

The V gene is TRBV5-8, the J gene TRBJ2-1, with 12 bases identical to TRBD2. Sequencing used peripheral blood. This receptor was obtained from a man over 45 who had recovered from COVID-19. The CDR3 is CASSPLAGGVYNEQFF. CDR3 DNA sequence: TGTGCCAGCAGCCCCCTAGCGGGAGGGGTCTACAATGAGCAGTTCTTC.